This paragraph reports one T cell receptor beta chain. No cognate antigen has been identified for it. No base quality values were provided; no much bigger clone lies one nucleotide off. This specimen comes from a study of cytomegalovirus exposure and HLA in healthy donors (TCRdb year 2017). Regarding the research as a whole: An earlier analysis of approximately 590 of the donors reported 250 to 300 Gb of sequence data and roughly 100 million unique TCR beta sequences from 150 million to 200 million T cells. To predict cytomegalovirus infection status, the study combined high-throughput TCR immunosequencing, statistical association of individual TCRs with disease status, and machine learning. Class I and class II HLA loci were covered by the typing at four-digit resolution. In a later genetic analysis, genome-wide SNP genotypes for about three fifths of the roughly 670 donors were used, and that subset was treated as a discovery cohort. To study patterns of TCR occurrence, a later analysis re-analyzed previously published TCR beta repertoires from around 670 donors and added high-resolution HLA genotyping. The genetic ancestry cluster associated with self-reported Caucasian donors included over 80% of the roughly 400 genotyped donors. Four to six DR-DQ haplotypes were handled as single units for association and clustering because linkage in the cohort was strong. The T cell repertoires of some 700 subjects were profiled by immunosequencing and related to cytomegalovirus serostatus. Approximately 300 gigabases of sequencing data and approximately 92 million unique TCR sequences made up an early release that covered fewer than 650 HLA-typed donors. An earlier analysis of some 600 of the donors applied high-throughput TCR beta sequencing to assess whether each TCR beta V gene segment acted as functional or pseudogenic. All discovery cohort repertoires had been generated on a single sequencing platform. Along with the approximately 670-subject first cohort, a separate validation cohort of over a hundred different subjects was used. On average, about 200,000 unique TCR beta nucleotide sequences were sequenced per donor among a few hundred genotyped donors of the cohort, with 15% to 20% of those sequences being non-productive. Rather than drawing on any new phenotypic data, the later analysis identified candidate immune exposures from TCR beta sequences and the way those sequences occurred across donors. The number of donors typed differed by locus, with roughly 620-630 for A, B, C, DRB1 and DQB1, roughly 550 for DQA1, about 610 for DPA1, and around 460 for DPB1. Donor age, sex, ethnicity and CMV serostatus were compiled alongside the repertoire data. The study aimed to test whether signatures of past pathogen exposure could be identified by cataloging public T cell receptors. Study-wide conclusions, independent of this receptor: In a later analysis, some 17,000 TCR beta sequences were associated with specific HLA alleles at a false discovery rate of 0.05. Because counts were too low, seventeen rarely observed V segments, including chromosome 9 orphons, were excluded from the earlier analysis of 587 of the donors. An earlier analysis of around 600 of the donors showed that most TCR beta V segments appeared in productive rearrangements either about 87% or about 30% of the time, which broadly matched IMGT annotations. A further reported finding was that TCR beta sequences accurately predicted the HLA-A and HLA-B alleles for most subjects in the first cohort. A few of the identified cytomegalovirus-associated TCR beta chains were confirmed in vitro to be specific for cytomegalovirus antigens. A later analysis found that TCR association rates varied across HLA loci, with DRB1 alleles showing the most associated TCRs and HLA-C alleles the fewest. According to a later analysis, parvovirus B19, influenza, CMV and Epstein-Barr virus appeared linked to several top co-occurrence clusters. In a later analysis, HLA-associated TCR beta chains were found to be more clonally expanded and to have lower generation probabilities than equally common non-associated chains. A cluster of highly shared sequence variants was judged likely to be a technical artifact of the sequencing pipeline. In a later genetic analysis, fewer N-insertions in productive TCRs were reported among donors in an Asian-associated ancestry cluster than the roughly 710-donor mean. Because HLA typing was unavailable for some donors at each locus, only the typed subset was used in association tests. In a later genetic analysis, a missense DCLRE1C variant was associated with V-gene and J-gene trimming of TCR beta chains, and the association was replicated in an independent cohort. According to the authors, the approach could potentially be generalized to other disease states and immunological phenotypes. The study listed 164 TCR beta chains as associated with cytomegalovirus. A later analysis found that most CMV-associated TCR beta chains appeared HLA-restricted, with HLA associations seemingly driven largely by CMV exposure. Assigning TCR associations to individual alleles was difficult when HLA alleles, especially DR and DQ, strongly co-occurred. While some public TCRs were present in many individuals, most TCR sequences turned up only very rarely across donors. Correlated functional status among segregating V segments might be attributable to linkage disequilibrium, but an unknown experimental factor could not be ruled out. Presence/absence analyses assumed roughly uniform sequencing depth across donors, an assumption that may not hold. The classifier was reported to diagnose cytomegalovirus status with high specificity and sensitivity in both the original and validation cohorts. CMV serostatus was the only immune exposure information available for the cohort. The cohort was sequenced for TCR beta chains only, and without alpha or paired-chain data the features that could be detected were limited.

In total, about 650 healthy bone marrow donors made up the cohort. All cohort members were sampled while nominally healthy, although unrecorded immune exposures were likely present. The donor tested CMV seropositive and was one of the 289 seropositive cohort members. A peripheral blood sample was collected from each donor, and TCR beta sequencing was performed on peripheral blood mononuclear cells. Genomic DNA extraction from the blood cell samples was performed with the Qiagen DNeasy Blood Extraction Kit. The library came from the immunoSEQ multiplex PCR assay. The multiplex PCR relied on a mix of 60 forward primers for TCR Vbeta segments and 13 reverse primers for TCR Jbeta segments. A multiplex PCR assay on genomic DNA amplified the CDR3 region of rearranged TCR beta genes. The Illumina HiSeq System was used to sequence the amplified TCR beta libraries as 87-base-pair reads. The authors processed their data as follows. A later analysis tallied tens of millions of unique TCR beta chains across the 666 repertoires, and roughly 11 million of those chains were shared by two or more donors. A nearest-neighbor algorithm error-corrected the raw reads and collapsed the reads into unique sequences, merging closely related sequences to remove PCR and sequencing errors. CDR3 sequences were aligned to IMGT reference sequences to assign V, D and J gene segments. For a sequence to be retained, a match of at least six nucleotides was required to both a V gene segment and a J gene segment. A rearrangement was called productive if the CDR3 had no stop codons and remained in frame with V and J, and every other rearrangement was called non-productive. Following IMGT convention, CDR3 was defined as the stretch from the second conserved V-encoded cysteine to the conserved J-encoded phenylalanine. Sequences without an unambiguous match to a single V gene segment were excluded from the earlier analysis of approximately 600 of the donors. In an earlier analysis of roughly 500 of the donors, V segments were called functional above 56.7% productive rearrangements and were called segregating when the between-donor standard deviation exceeded 5%. A statistical classification framework was developed to diagnose cytomegalovirus status using the catalog of TCR beta chain sequences. A later analysis assigned V and J genes by comparing TCR nucleotide sequences with IMGT/GENE-DB human TR gene sequences. Using the TCRdist pipeline, a later analysis assigned CDR3 sequences along with most-parsimonious VDJ recombination scenarios. A later analysis defined each TCR beta chain by its CDR3 amino acid sequence plus V-gene family, and excluded reads lacking a unique V-gene family. In a later analysis, 450 to 600 highly shared, low-generation-probability nucleotide sequences were removed to address suspected cross-contamination and a sequencing artifact. A later analysis calculated a clonal expansion index for each public chain from normalized within-repertoire ranks of inferred template counts. In a later analysis, generation probabilities were computed with a VDJ recombination model fitted to out-of-frame rearrangements, and the resulting probabilities were checked against IGoR. Hypergeometric tests were used in a later analysis to score TCR-TCR, TCR-HLA and TCR-CMV co-occurrence, with a repertoire-size bias correction applied to the TCR pairs. To estimate false discovery rates, a later analysis permuted the HLA or CMV assignments 20 times. A later analysis grouped co-occurring TCRs with DBSCAN, adding TCRdist sequence similarity when clustering within HLA-allele-positive subsets. Repertoires with fewer than 30,000 or more than 120,000 public chains, plus five repertoires with anomalous nucleotide sharing, were excluded from co-occurrence clustering. Imported from immuneACCESS, the table was reduced by TCRdb to in-frame sequences with V and J called. These copies leave out some clones; in studies compared against another copy, an unresolved V gene accounts for under half, and the cause of the remainder is not known. D and trimming come from the DNA, and the V and J calls and clone size come from that table. The table for this sample lists about 160,000 clones; 65% to 85% of them were counted only once. Jointly, the top ten make up roughly 6.3% of the sample.

The clonotype was recovered from a male donor in good health and CMV-seropositive. Sequenced sample: PBMCs.

The CDR3 protein sequence reads: CASSLGQDRVVEKLFF. The bases read TGTGCCAGCAGCTTAGGGCAGGACAGGGTCGTGGAAAAACTGTTTTTT. The rearranged segments are TRBV7-9 and TRBJ1-4, and 8 bases in between align with TRBD1. From a lookup of the germline V gene (reference sequence), CDR1 and CDR2 are SEHNR and FQNEAQ. After removal of 1 base from V and 8 bases from J, the junction retains 9 bases not matched to a gene. CDR3 length: 16 amino acids, cysteine to phenylalanine. The retained sequence is limited to the CDR3, 48 bases, with the frame set at the first base.